The text below deals with one TCR beta chain. This specimen belongs to a study of control samples from healthy donors and cancer patients. The CDR3 is made up of 18 amino acids. V shed 3 bases and J 0 bases; nucleotides not matched to a gene: 11. Germline CDR1 and CDR2: SGHRS and YFSETQ. Profiling relied on immunoSEQ multiplex PCR, and the TCRdb table lists in-frame clones only, not all of them. The sample has about 110,000 clones, approximately 90% seen once. The origin of this receptor is a human donor in good health. The donor label of this sample is uncertain. This chain links TRBV5-1 with TRBJ1-4; 7 bases align to TRBD1. Sequencing was performed on blood. CDR3 sequence reads: CASSSRDSRYSTNEKLFF. The CDR3 DNA sequence: TGCGCCAGCAGCTCCCGGGACAGTCGATATTCAACTAATGAAAAACTGTTTTTT. The full variable domain, its missing parts supplied by reference TRBV5-1 and TRBJ1-4, is KAGVTQTPRYLIKTRGQQVTLSCSPISGHRSVSWYQQTPGQGLQFLFEYFSETQRNKGNFPGRFSGRQFSNSRSEMNVSTLELGDSALYLCASSSRDSRYSTNEKLFFGSGTQLSVL.